This entry lists 23 T cell receptor beta chains sequenced from one sample in a study of CD8+ T cells in alopecia areata. Extracted RNA was reverse transcribed, and the resulting cDNA served as sequencing template. Repertoires were generated with immunoSEQ multiplex PCR, while TCRdb's copy carries only in-frame clones and drops some. The table has approximately 210,000 clones, 66% seen once. Treatment of the sample: oral pan-JAK inhibitor, 5-10 mg twice daily. The specimen comprised CD4+ T cells sorted from blood, sampled at approximately week 42, from a patient treated with tofacitinib. These receptors all stem from a human donor with alopecia areata.

The genes are TRBV4-3 and TRBJ1-2, with 8 bases matching TRBD1. The V segment lost 0 bases and the J segment 3 bases; nucleotides outside the gene matches: 6. This CDR3 region has 16 residues. Germline values: CDR1 LGHNA, CDR2 YSLEER. CDR3 in amino acids: CASSQDIPGGHYGYTF. In DNA form, the CDR3 reads TGCGCCAGCAGCCAAGATATACCAGGGGGCCACTATGGCTACACCTTC.

This chain links TRBV30 with TRBJ2-2; tentative D call: TRBD2 (5 bases). V lost 2 bases, J lost 6 bases, and 16 bases lay in between. The CDR3 is made up of 15 amino acids. The germline gives CDR1 GTSNPN, CDR2 SVGIG (reference sequence). Written as DNA, the CDR3 is TGTGCCTGGAGTCCACTCTCGAGGGTGGCCGGGGAGCTGTTTTTT. It is translated as CAWSPLSRVAGELFF.

The V call is TRBV14, the J call TRBJ1-2; maybe TRBD1 (5 bases). The germline CDR1 and CDR2 sequences are SGHDN and FVKESK. The CDR3 spans 14 residues. V lost 0 bases and J lost 8, with 13 bases in between. CDR3 protein: CASSQDHQGRGYTF. DNA of the CDR3: TGTGCCAGCAGCCAAGATCATCAGGGACGCGGCTACACCTTC. Full variable domain (missing parts from reference TRBV14 and TRBJ1-2): EAGVTQFPSHSVIEKGQTVTLRCDPISGHDNLYWYRRVMGKEIKFLLHFVKESKQDESGMPNNRFLAERTGGTYSTLKVQPAELEDSGVYFCASSQDHQGRGYTFGSGTRLTVV.

The rearrangement uses TRBV6-1 and TRBJ1-1; TRBD1 might be the D (5 bases). CDR1 MNHNS and CDR2 SASEGT come from the germline V gene. The V and J ends lost 4 bases and 1 base respectively, with 7 bases between them. The CDR3 is 13 residues long. CDR3 region: CASSGQGNTEAFF. CDR3 DNA: TGTGCCAGCAGTGGGCAGGGGAACACTGAAGCTTTCTTT.

This chain uses TRBV29-1 with TRBJ2-1, with 7 bases aligning to TRBD2. The germline gives CDR1 SQVTM, CDR2 ANQGSEA. The CDR3 is 15 amino acids. The junction had 10 bases not matched to a gene; V was cut back by 5 bases and J by 3 bases. In DNA, the CDR3 is TGCAGCGTTTTGAGCGGGGCGCGTAGCTACAATGAGCAGTTCTTC. Protein: CSVLSGARSYNEQFF.

The chain is built from TRBV15 and TRBJ2-7; 8 bases are a match to TRBD2. The junction had 8 bases not matched to a gene; V was cut back by 5 bases and J by 2 bases. CDR3 length: 15 amino acids. The germline V gene has CDR1 LNHNV and CDR2 YYDKDF (reference sequence). CDR3 DNA: TGTGCCACCAGCGACTTAGCGGGGAAAACCTACGAGCAGTACTTC. Translated: CATSDLAGKTYEQYF.

The chain joins TRBV7-9 to TRBJ1-6; 8 nucleotides align to TRBD1. Unmatched junction bases numbered 9, after V lost 3 bases and J lost 8 bases. The CDR3 length is 16 residues. Germline assignment: CDR1 SEHNR and CDR2 FQNEAQ (reference sequence). The DNA of the CDR3 is TGTGCCAGCAGCTTGAACGTTCCACAGGGGGATTCACCCCTCCACTTT. Translation gives CASSLNVPQGDSPLHF.

The chain uses TRBV6-1 and TRBJ1-1, with 7 nucleotides matching TRBD1. The CDR3 runs to 12 residues. J gave up 4 bases and V 5 bases, and 1 base lay outside the gene matches. Germline V CDR1 and CDR2: MNHNS, SASEGT. The CDR3 coding sequence is TGTGCCAGCAGTACAGGGGTCACTGAAGCTTTCTTT. This encodes CASSTGVTEAFF.

This chain links TRBV5-1 with TRBJ2-7, with TRBD1 matching 11 bases. The length of the CDR3 is 16 residues. Germline V gene lookup returns CDR1 SGHRS and CDR2 YFSETQ. The V and J ends lost 7 bases and 0 bases, in that order; junction bases with no gene match: 9. CDR3 protein: CASYGQGAKGSYEQYF. CDR3 in DNA: TGCGCCAGCTACGGACAGGGGGCCAAGGGCTCCTACGAGCAGTACTTC.

This chain joins TRBV9 and TRBJ2-1; 8 positions agree with TRBD2. Germline trimming cut 0 bases from V and 7 bases from J; bases unmatched to any gene: 12. Germline CDR1 and CDR2: SGDLS and YYNGEE. CDR3 length equals 17 residues. The CDR3 loop is CASSVDPGGGLKNEQFF. In DNA form, the CDR3 reads TGTGCCAGCAGCGTAGACCCGGGCGGGGGGTTGAAGAATGAGCAGTTCTTC.

The V gene is TRBV27, the J gene TRBJ2-6; no clear D. Germline V lookup: CDR1 MNHEY, CDR2 SMNVEV (reference sequence). The V and J ends lost 3 bases and 2 bases respectively, with 8 bases between them. The CDR3 spans 15 residues. CDR3 sequence: CASSFVGAGANVLTF. DNA of the CDR3: TGTGCCAGCAGTTTCGTTGGGGCTGGGGCCAACGTCCTGACTTTC.

This clone came up a few times. V is TRBV15 and J is TRBJ2-7, with 10 bases aligning to TRBD1. The germline CDR1 and CDR2 sequences are LNHNV and YYDKDF (reference sequence). V shed 2 bases, J shed 2 bases, and the junction held 6 bases outside the gene matches. The CDR3 runs to 16 residues. Written as DNA, the CDR3 is TGTGCCACCAGCAGACCCTCCGGGACAGGGGCCTACGAGCAGTACTTC. Its translation: CATSRPSGTGAYEQYF.

A few counts support this clone. V and J are TRBV29-1 and TRBJ2-3, with D possibly matching TRBD2 (6 bases). The CDR3 sequence is 14 residues long. Between the trimmed V and J ends, which lost 8 bases and 8 bases, there was a span of 23 bases. Germline loops: CDR1 SQVTM, CDR2 ANQGSEA. For the CDR3, the DNA is TGCAGCTCCGGGACTGGGACCCGTATGAGTACGCAGTATTTT. This codes for CSSGTGTRMSTQYF.

This clone was counted a few times. The J gene is TRBJ1-5, the V gene TRBV29-1; maybe TRBD1 (6 bases). This CDR3 is built from 12 residues. Trimming pared 7 bases from V and 6 bases from J, leaving 13 bases between. Germline-derived CDR1 and CDR2 are SQVTM and ANQGSEA. The CDR3 DNA sequence: TGCAGCGCTAAGTGGGGGCTTCAGCCCCAGCATTTT. It specifies CSAKWGLQPQHF.

This clone was seen a few times. The rearrangement uses TRBV29-1 and TRBJ2-7; TRBD1 agrees at 7 bases. With 4 bases clipped from V and 3 bases from J, the junction kept 3 bases outside the gene matches. Germline CDR1 is SQVTM and CDR2 is ANQGSEA. The CDR3 covers 12 residues. The CDR3 bases are TGCAGCGTTGCGGGACAGAACTACGAGCAGTACTTC. Amino acids: CSVAGQNYEQYF.

This chain connects TRBV7-8 to TRBJ1-5; the match to TRBD1 covers 7 bases. Germline CDR1 is SGHVS and CDR2 is FQNEAQ. The CDR3 is 15 residues long. Unmatched junction bases numbered 7, after V lost 7 bases and J lost 1 base. For the CDR3, the DNA is TGTGCCAGCAACCCGGACAGGATAAGCAATCAGCCCCAGCATTTT. Translated, it gives CASNPDRISNQPQHF.

V is TRBV5-1 and J is TRBJ1-1, with D perhaps TRBD1 (6 bases). Per germline, CDR1 SGHRS and CDR2 YFSETQ. Trimming stripped 7 bases from V and 5 bases from J, with 24 bases between. This CDR3 is built from 16 residues. CDR3 in DNA: TGCGCCAGCTCGGAGTTCGGGGGCGCGAGTGATACTGAAGCTTTCTTT. This gives the protein CASSEFGGASDTEAFF. Based on the CDR3 plus reference TRBV5-1 and TRBJ1-1, the full variable domain is KAGVTQTPRYLIKTRGQQVTLSCSPISGHRSVSWYQQTPGQGLQFLFEYFSETQRNKGNFPGRFSGRQFSNSRSEMNVSTLELGDSALYLCASSEFGGASDTEAFFGQGTRLTVV.

The chain combines TRBV7-8 with TRBJ1-2, with 8 bases fitting TRBD1. After removal of 4 bases from V and 8 bases from J, the junction contained 9 bases not matched to a gene. The CDR3 covers 14 residues. The V gene's germline CDR1 is SGHVS and CDR2 FQNEAQ. CDR3 coding DNA: TGTGCCAGCAGCTACGGACAGGGAACCGAGGGCTACACCTTC. Amino acid sequence: CASSYGQGTEGYTF.

The chain carries TRBV29-1 and TRBJ1-1, with D hard to call. The germline V gene has CDR1 SQVTM and CDR2 ANQGSEA. Trimming cost V 5 bases and J 4 bases, with 14 bases left between them. There are 13 residues in the CDR3. The CDR3 DNA reads as TGCAGCGTTCGAGGTTGGGCGGTCACTGAAGCTTTCTTT. Translated: CSVRGWAVTEAFF.

This chain uses TRBV7-2 with TRBJ2-4; 12 nucleotides agree with TRBD1. After removal of 3 bases from V and 8 bases from J, the junction contained 8 bases not matched to a gene. The CDR3 has 16 amino acids. The V gene's germline CDR1 is SGHTA and CDR2 FQGNSA. DNA of the CDR3: TGTGCCAGCAGCTTCCGCGGGACAGGGGGCATAGACATTCAGTACTTC. This sequence encodes CASSFRGTGGIDIQYF.

The chain has TRBV29-1 and TRBJ2-2, with 8 bases aligning to TRBD1. This CDR3 is 14 amino acids long. The germline gives CDR1 SQVTM, CDR2 ANQGSEA. V trimming: 3 bases; J trimming: 5 bases; junction bases outside the gene matches: 5. In DNA, the CDR3 is TGCAGCGTTGAGGGGACAGGAACGACCGGGGAGCTGTTTTTT. Translating it yields CSVEGTGTTGELFF.

This clone was seen a few times. The J gene is TRBJ2-1, the V gene TRBV10-3; D might be TRBD2 (5 bases). CDR1 and CDR2 from the germline V gene are ENHRY and SYGVKD. The CDR3 extends over 11 amino acids. The V and J ends lost 5 bases and 8 bases respectively, with 7 bases between them. The CDR3, as DNA: TGTGCCATCAGTTCGGACTATGAGCAGTTCTTC. Translated, it gives CAISSDYEQFF.

The V call is TRBV29-1, the J call TRBJ1-1; D is ambiguous. The V and J ends lost 6 bases and 5 bases respectively, with 13 bases between them. Germline values: CDR1 SQVTM, CDR2 ANQGSEA. This CDR3 contains 12 residues. The CDR3 loop is CSVRRRRTEAFF. The CDR3 coding sequence is TGCAGCGTCCGGCGCAGGCGGACTGAAGCTTTCTTT.